What follows are 11 T cell receptor beta chains derived from one specimen sequenced in a study of blood T cell repertoires in COVID-19 (dated by TCRdb to the early 2020s). The method behind the library was the immunoSEQ multiplex PCR assay. As stored in TCRdb, this immuneACCESS dataset retains in-frame rearrangements with V and J assigned. A fraction of the clones does not appear; measured against another copy, unresolved V genes explain less than half of the discrepancy, and the remainder lacks a known reason. This sample has 200,000 or so clones in its table, and 92% of those were observed once. 0.7% to 0.85% of the sample is held by the ten biggest clonotypes. The specimen was peripheral blood. The source is a man in his 60s with COVID-19, enrolled during active disease.

This chain joins TRBV2 and TRBJ2-2; 12 nucleotides match TRBD1. J gave up 4 bases and V 6 bases, and 3 bases lay outside the gene matches. In germline, CDR1 is SNHLY, CDR2 FYNNEI. The CDR3 totals 15 residues. The CDR3 DNA sequence: TGTGCCAGCAGGGGACAGGGGGCCCCCACCGGGGAGCTGTTTTTT. Its protein is CASRGQGAPTGELFF.

The chain couples TRBV15 to TRBJ2-1; TRBD1 is a possible D gene (6 bases). V lost 0 bases, J lost 5 bases, and 14 bases lay in between. The CDR3 sequence is 16 residues long. Germline CDR1 is LNHNV and CDR2 is YYDKDF (reference sequence). DNA of the CDR3: TGTGCCACCAGCAGAGAACGAGGACAGTCCCACAATGAGCAGTTCTTC. Its protein is CATSRERGQSHNEQFF.

The chain carries TRBV14 and TRBJ1-1; 7 bases are shared with TRBD1. Trimming took 2 bases from V and 6 from J; bases not matched to a gene: 6. Per the germline V gene, CDR1 is SGHDN and CDR2 is FVKESK. This CDR3 has 14 amino acids. The CDR3: CASSQIGGTAEAFF. The CDR3 DNA sequence: TGTGCCAGCAGCCAAATAGGGGGCACGGCTGAAGCTTTCTTT.

The chain uses TRBV28 and TRBJ2-7; 7 bases agree with TRBD2. With 5 bases clipped from V and 6 bases from J, the junction kept 16 bases outside the gene matches. The CDR3 is 16 residues long. Per the germline V gene, CDR1 is MDHEN and CDR2 is SYDVKM. For the CDR3, the DNA is TGTGCCAGCAGTGGCAAGCCGGGAGGCAATCGCGGCGAGCAGTACTTC. Translating it yields CASSGKPGGNRGEQYF.

The genes are TRBV3-1 (or the pseudogene TRBV3-2) and TRBJ2-5; TRBD1 matches 7 bases. The CDR3 consists of 13 residues. V lost 7 bases, J lost 4 bases, and 6 bases stayed unmatched. Germline loops: CDR1 LGHDT, CDR2 YNNKEL (reference sequence). The CDR3 spells CASMRRGRETQYF. For the CDR3, the DNA is TGTGCCAGCATGCGTAGGGGGCGAGAGACCCAGTACTTC.

The chain combines TRBV6-5 with TRBJ1-1; D uncertain. Germline CDR1 is MNHEY and CDR2 is SVGAGI. The CDR3 contains 13 residues. V was clipped by 8 bases and J by 1 base, with 11 bases between them. CDR3 loop: CASRRQANTEAFF. The CDR3 region has the DNA TGTGCCAGCCGACGCCAGGCGAACACTGAAGCTTTCTTT.

This clone has a single count. The chain links TRBV12-3 or TRBV12-4 to TRBJ2-2, with a weak D call TRBD1 (6 bases). V gave up 9 bases and J gave up 6 bases, with 14 bases separating them. There are 13 residues in the CDR3. In nucleotides, the CDR3 is TGTGCCAGTAAGGGGGTTGGGTCCGGGGAGCTGTTTTTT. Its translation is CASKGVGSGELFF.

The chain links TRBV5-8 to TRBJ1-5; 11 positions agree with TRBD1. The CDR3 consists of 16 residues. V lost 0 bases, J lost 5 bases, and 4 bases stayed unmatched. Germline assignment: CDR1 SGHTS and CDR2 YDEGEE. The CDR3 sequence is CASSLAGTGGDQPQHF. As DNA, the CDR3 is TGTGCCAGCAGCTTGGCAGGGACAGGGGGAGATCAGCCCCAGCATTTT.

This clone was found once. The V gene is TRBV10-1, the J gene TRBJ2-7; 7 nucleotides agree with TRBD1. The trim removed 3 bases at V and 3 bases at J, leaving 8 bases unmatched. The germline gives CDR1 WNHNN, CDR2 SYGVQD (reference sequence). CDR3 length equals 15 residues. The CDR3 spells CASSEGTAMNYEQYF. Here the CDR3 DNA reads TGCGCCAGCAGTGAAGGGACAGCGATGAACTACGAGCAGTACTTC.

The J gene is TRBJ2-3, the V gene TRBV7-3, with D tentatively TRBD2 (7 bases). The CDR3 is made up of 16 amino acids. The V gene lost 5 bases and the J gene lost 3 bases, with 18 bases spanning the gap. CDR1 and CDR2 from the germline V gene are SGHTA and FQGTGA. In nucleotides, the CDR3 is TGTGCCAGCAGCCCTCAGGGGACTACCCCGACAGATACGCAGTATTTT. Its translation is CASSPQGTTPTDTQYF.

The rearrangement joins TRBV27 to TRBJ2-3, with 11 bases that match TRBD2. Germline CDR1 MNHEY, CDR2 SMNVEV (reference sequence). This CDR3 contains 15 residues. The V gene end was trimmed by 3 bases and the J gene end by 7 bases; junction bases not matched to a gene: 6. CDR3 amino acids: CASSFPTSGVNTQYF. The CDR3 DNA follows: TGTGCCAGCAGTTTCCCGACTAGCGGGGTTAATACGCAGTATTTT.